A single sample is the source of the 29 T cell receptor beta chains below, sequenced in a study of identical twins. TCRdb re-called the 5' RACE reads through MiXCR, storing one row per CDR3 protein. The table lists roughly 290,000 distinct CDR3 sequences, approximately 8.5% of them singletons, with less than 2.5% in the top ten. The same data also went into a second study, on yellow fever vaccine responses in identical twins.

Sequenced material: memory (CD45RO+) T cells sorted from blood. Every receptor here comes from a woman younger than 35 in good health.

In its sample, this clonotype was seen a few times. J is TRBJ2-7 and V is TRBV5-1; 9 nucleotides line up with TRBD1. The V gene end was trimmed by 0 bases and the J gene end by 6 bases; junction bases not matched to a gene: 7. The CDR3 consists of 15 residues. Germline lookup yields CDR1 SGHRS and CDR2 YFSETQ. The CDR3 sequence: CASSLDLGQGPEQYF. CDR3 in DNA: TGCGCCAGCAGCTTGGATTTGGGACAGGGTCCCGAGCAGTACTTC. Drawing the rest from reference TRBV5-1 and TRBJ2-7, the complete variable domain is KAGVTQTPRYLIKTRGQQVTLSCSPISGHRSVSWYQQTPGQGLQFLFEYFSETQRNKGNFPGRFSGRQFSNSRSEMNVSTLELGDSALYLCASSLDLGQGPEQYFGPGTRLTVT.

This clonotype came up many times. This chain uses TRBV12-3 or TRBV12-4 with TRBJ2-2; D unresolved. The CDR3 extends over 14 amino acids. With 3 bases removed from V and 3 bases from J, the gap between germline ends came to 8 bases. The DNA for the CDR3 is TGTGCCAGCAGTTTGGTAGGCTACACCGGGGAGCTGTTTTTT. It encodes CASSLVGYTGELFF.

The gene calls are TRBV3-1 and TRBJ1-1, with D perhaps TRBD1 (6 bases). The CDR3 spans 16 residues. CDR1 and CDR2 (germline): LGHDT, YNNKEL (reference sequence). Trimming shortened V by 0 bases and J by 5 bases, and 16 bases separated the two germline ends. CDR3 sequence reads: CASSQDPDRYGTEAFF. CDR3 in DNA: TGTGCCAGCAGCCAAGATCCCGACAGGTACGGGACTGAAGCTTTCTTT.

This clonotype was seen at least ten times. V usage is TRBV12-3 or TRBV12-4 and J usage is TRBJ1-2; D uncertain. V was clipped by 5 bases and J by 6 bases, with 13 bases between them. The CDR3 length is 13 residues. CDR3 sequence (DNA): TGTGCCAGCAGTGCGGCTAGGGAAAATGGCTACACCTTC. Its translation: CASSAARENGYTF.

This clonotype was recorded many times. This chain joins TRBV6-4 and TRBJ2-3, with D possibly matching TRBD2 (6 bases). Germline values: CDR1 MRHNA, CDR2 SNTAGT. The length of the CDR3 is 14 residues. V dropped 4 bases and J dropped 0 bases, with 8 bases sitting between them. Here the CDR3 DNA reads TGTGCCAGCAGTGCGACTAGGAGCACAGATACGCAGTATTTT. Protein sequence: CASSATRSTDTQYF.

J is TRBJ2-1 and V is TRBV7-9; maybe TRBD1 (6 bases). The CDR3 is 15 residues long. V was shortened by 6 bases and J by 6 bases, with 18 bases between the two germline ends. CDR1 SEHNR and CDR2 FQNEAQ come from the germline V gene (reference sequence). DNA for the CDR3: TGTGCCAGCAGAATGAGTGGGGGCTCTGGCAATGAGCAGTTCTTC. This sequence encodes CASRMSGGSGNEQFF.

This clonotype was seen many times. This chain joins TRBV3-1 and TRBJ2-1; D is possibly TRBD2 (6 bases). Germline CDR1 LGHDT, CDR2 YNNKEL (reference sequence). With 5 bases removed from V and 5 bases from J, the gap between germline ends came to 7 bases. The CDR3 totals 12 residues. CDR3 DNA: TGTGCCAGCAGCGGCGGGAACAATGAGCAGTTCTTC. It codes for CASSGGNNEQFF.

This chain connects TRBV12-3 or TRBV12-4 to TRBJ1-2, with no clear D. The CDR3 extends over 12 amino acids. V was shortened by 8 bases and J by 4 bases, with 11 bases between the two germline ends. The CDR3 protein is CASGGLGYGYTF. In DNA, the CDR3 is TGTGCCAGCGGCGGACTTGGCTATGGCTACACCTTC.

This clonotype has a count of ten or more. This chain joins TRBV4-1 and TRBJ1-2; D possibly corresponds to TRBD1 (6 bases). V gave up 0 bases and J gave up 8 bases, with 13 bases separating them. Germline-derived CDR1 and CDR2 are MGHRA and YSYEKL. The CDR3 spans 14 residues. CDR3 in amino acids: CASSQDGGEWGYTF. The CDR3 nucleotides are TGCGCCAGCAGCCAAGATGGGGGCGAATGGGGCTACACCTTC.

This clonotype was recorded many times. The chain joins TRBV3-1 to TRBJ2-3, with D perhaps assigned TRBD1 or TRBD2 (6 bases each). Trimming cost V 4 bases and J 1 base, with 12 bases left between them. Germline V CDR1 and CDR2: LGHDT, YNNKEL (reference sequence). There are 15 residues in the CDR3. The CDR3 spells CASSPLGGRTDTQYF. CDR3 coding DNA: TGTGCCAGCAGCCCCTTAGGGGGGCGCACAGATACGCAGTATTTT.

This clonotype was recorded at least ten times. This rearrangement joins TRBV11-2 to TRBJ2-1; the match to TRBD2 covers 10 bases. The CDR3 contains 14 residues. Per the germline V gene, CDR1 is SGHAT and CDR2 is FQNNGV. With 8 bases clipped from V and 1 base from J, the junction kept 2 bases outside the gene matches. The CDR3 sequence: CASLAGVSYNEQFF. The CDR3 DNA sequence: TGTGCCAGCCTAGCGGGAGTATCCTACAATGAGCAGTTCTTC.

V usage is TRBV12-3 or TRBV12-4 and J usage is TRBJ1-4; a possible D gene is TRBD1 (5 bases). This CDR3 comprises 13 residues. Trimming cost V 2 bases and J 8 bases, with 9 bases left between them. The CDR3 reads CASSLRQNEKLFF. CDR3 DNA sequence: TGTGCCAGCAGTTTAAGACAGAACGAAAAACTGTTTTTT.

V gene TRBV6-4 combines with J gene TRBJ2-1; 9 bases map to TRBD2. Losses at the gene ends were 3 bases for V and 7 bases for J; bases not matched to a gene: 13. The CDR3 has 17 residues. CDR1 MRHNA and CDR2 SNTAGT come from the germline V gene. The CDR3, as DNA: TGTGCCAGCAGTGAGGTTGGTGGCGGGGGGGGCTGGAATGAGCAGTTCTTC. This sequence encodes CASSEVGGGGGWNEQFF.

This clonotype came up many times. V is TRBV6-5 and J is TRBJ2-1; 7 positions match TRBD2. With 4 bases clipped from V and 5 bases from J, the junction kept 8 bases outside the gene matches. The V gene's germline CDR1 is MNHEY and CDR2 SVGAGI. The CDR3 contains 15 residues. This chain's CDR3 is CASSWELAAHNEQFF. DNA for the CDR3: TGTGCCAGCAGTTGGGAGCTAGCGGCACACAATGAGCAGTTCTTC.

The chain recombines TRBV12-5 with TRBJ2-4; D perhaps matches TRBD1 (5 bases). This CDR3 spans 11 amino acids. Germline-derived CDR1 and CDR2 are LGHNT and FRNRAP. With 3 bases removed from V and 8 bases from J, the gap between germline ends came to 5 bases. The CDR3 region is CASGLGDIQYF. CDR3 nucleotide sequence: TGTGCTAGTGGTTTAGGGGACATTCAGTACTTC.

The table lists this clonotype with many counts. Relative to the germline gene, one junction end is altered; a read error may explain this. The chain employs TRBV3-1 and TRBJ2-1; no clear D. CDR1 is LGHDT, CDR2 YNNKEL, per germline (reference sequence). The CDR3 runs 13 residues. CDR3 sequence reads: CASSQGLYNEQFF. As DNA, the CDR3 is TGCGCCAGCAGCCAAGGTTTATACAATGAGCAGTTCTTC.

The CDR3 bases are TGTGCCACCAGCCCAACAGGGGGGAGGGGAAGAGAGACCCAGTACTTC. Translating it yields CATSPTGGRGRETQYF. This rearrangement joins TRBV24-1 to TRBJ2-5; D possibly corresponds to TRBD1 (8 bases). The length of the CDR3 is 16 residues. V shed 7 bases and J shed 4 bases, with 21 bases lying between them. Germline V gene lookup returns CDR1 KGHDR and CDR2 SFDVKD.

The V gene is TRBV5-1, the J gene TRBJ1-1; TRBD1 is a possible D gene (5 bases). V was trimmed by 4 bases and J by 4 bases, leaving 17 bases between them. Germline CDR1 SGHRS, CDR2 YFSETQ. The CDR3 length is 15 residues. The CDR3 DNA reads TGCGCCAGCAGCGGGAATCTCTGGGGGGGCACTGAAGCTTTCTTT. Translated, it gives CASSGNLWGGTEAFF.

This clonotype was detected only a few times. The gene calls are TRBV5-1 and TRBJ1-4; D is perhaps TRBD1 (6 bases). The V end lost 7 bases, the J end lost 8 bases, and 15 bases lay between the germline ends. This CDR3 is 13 amino acids long. Per germline, CDR1 SGHRS and CDR2 YFSETQ. The CDR3 coding sequence is TGCGCCAGCGGGGGACAATCTGGGGAAAAACTGTTTTTT. It is translated as CASGGQSGEKLFF.

This clonotype was observed a few times. The V gene is TRBV7-9, the J gene TRBJ2-1, with D possibly called TRBD1 or TRBD2 (6 bases each). The CDR3 has 15 amino acids. CDR1 is SEHNR and CDR2 is FQNEAQ in the germline V gene (reference sequence). The V end was cut by 6 bases, the J end by 6 bases, with 18 bases between. CDR3 residues: CASSRQQGGRNEQFF. As DNA, the CDR3 is TGTGCCAGCAGTCGTCAACAGGGAGGCCGCAATGAGCAGTTCTTC.

Many counts were recorded for this clonotype. The chain uses TRBV7-9 and TRBJ1-1, with D unresolved. The germline CDR1 and CDR2 sequences are SEHNR and FQNEAQ (reference sequence). The V end lost 5 bases, the J end lost 10 bases, and 8 bases lay between the germline ends. CDR3 length: 10 residues. The CDR3: CASSPRIAFF. In DNA, the CDR3 is TGTGCCAGCAGCCCACGCATAGCTTTCTTT.

The genes are TRBV3-1 and TRBJ2-4, with D unresolved. The CDR3 is 13 amino acids. Trimming pared 0 bases from V and 8 bases from J, leaving 8 bases between. Germline CDR1 is LGHDT and CDR2 is YNNKEL (reference sequence). CDR3 region: CASSQENGHIQYF. The CDR3 bases are TGTGCCAGCAGCCAAGAGAACGGCCACATTCAGTACTTC.

The chain links TRBV7-9 to TRBJ2-6; 9 bases line up with TRBD1. CDR3 length: 16 amino acids. The junction had 4 bases not matched to a gene; V was cut back by 5 bases and J by 2 bases. Germline V gene lookup returns CDR1 SEHNR and CDR2 FQNEAQ (reference sequence). The CDR3 DNA reads as TGTGCCAGCAGCGCAAGACAGGGGGCTGGGGCCAACGTCCTGACTTTC. Its protein is CASSARQGAGANVLTF.

This clonotype has only a few counts. This chain connects TRBV6-1 to TRBJ2-5, with 10 bases identical to TRBD2. V shed 8 bases, J shed 4 bases, and the junction held 4 bases outside the gene matches. Germline values: CDR1 MNHNS, CDR2 SASEGT. This CDR3 region has 13 residues. The CDR3 loop is CASVLAGVETQYF. The CDR3 nucleotides read TGTGCCAGCGTCCTAGCGGGAGTAGAGACCCAGTACTTC.

The CDR3 nucleotides read TGTGCCAGCTCCGAACAGGGAATGTTTGGAGAGACCCAGTACTTC. It specifies CASSEQGMFGETQYF. The chain combines TRBV19 with TRBJ2-5; the D gene is possibly TRBD1 (6 bases). V dropped 9 bases and J dropped 4 bases, with 21 bases sitting between them. Germline V gene sequence: CDR1 LNHDA, CDR2 SQIVND (reference sequence). This CDR3 has 15 residues.

This clonotype was found a few times. CDR3 sequence (DNA): TGTGCCAGCAGCTCTATCGCTAGCGGGGGACCAGATACGCAGTATTTT. As protein: CASSSIASGGPDTQYF. This chain uses TRBV5-6 with TRBJ2-3; TRBD2 aligns across 10 bases. Germline V lookup: CDR1 SGHDT, CDR2 YYEEEE. Losses at the gene ends were 3 bases for V and 4 bases for J; bases not matched to a gene: 8. This CDR3 region has 16 residues.

In its sample, this clonotype was seen a few times. V is TRBV6-5 and J is TRBJ1-1, with D tentatively TRBD1 (6 bases). The V gene lost 0 bases and the J gene lost 0 bases, with 17 bases spanning the gap. CDR1 is MNHEY, CDR2 SVGAGI, per germline. The CDR3 loop spans 18 amino acids. The CDR3 loop reads CASSYSSHGQTLNTEAFF. CDR3 nucleotides: TGTGCCAGCAGTTACTCGTCCCACGGACAGACTTTGAACACTGAAGCTTTCTTT.

The V call is TRBV5-6, the J call TRBJ1-4; TRBD1 might be the D (5 bases). The CDR3 covers 13 residues. The V and J ends lost 2 bases and 7 bases respectively, with 9 bases between them. Germline assignment: CDR1 SGHDT and CDR2 YYEEEE. CDR3 residues: CASSFGTVEKLFF. In nucleotides, the CDR3 is TGTGCCAGCAGCTTCGGGACTGTTGAAAAACTGTTTTTT.

There are many counts of this clonotype. The chain links TRBV7-9 to TRBJ1-2; D call uncertain. The CDR3 extends over 13 amino acids. Trimming took 1 base from V and 6 from J, leaving 9 bases between them. Looked up from germline, CDR1 is SEHNR and CDR2 is FQNEAQ (reference sequence). The DNA for the CDR3 is TGTGCCAGCAGCTTAGAAGGCGAACATGGCTACACCTTC. Translated, it gives CASSLEGEHGYTF.